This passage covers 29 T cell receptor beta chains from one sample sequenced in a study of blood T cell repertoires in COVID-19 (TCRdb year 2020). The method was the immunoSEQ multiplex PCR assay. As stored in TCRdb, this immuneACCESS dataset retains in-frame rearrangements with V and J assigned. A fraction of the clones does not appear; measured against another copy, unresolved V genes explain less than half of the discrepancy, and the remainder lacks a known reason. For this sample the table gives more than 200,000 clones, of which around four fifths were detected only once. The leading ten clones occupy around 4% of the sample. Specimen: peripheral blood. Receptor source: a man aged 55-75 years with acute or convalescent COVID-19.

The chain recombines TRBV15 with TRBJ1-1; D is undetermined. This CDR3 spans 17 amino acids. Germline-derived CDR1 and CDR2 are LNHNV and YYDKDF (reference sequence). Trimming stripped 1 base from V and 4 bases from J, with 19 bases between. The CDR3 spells CATSRAGRDGPSTEAFF. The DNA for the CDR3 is TGTGCCACCAGCAGAGCTGGGAGAGACGGACCGAGCACTGAAGCTTTCTTT.

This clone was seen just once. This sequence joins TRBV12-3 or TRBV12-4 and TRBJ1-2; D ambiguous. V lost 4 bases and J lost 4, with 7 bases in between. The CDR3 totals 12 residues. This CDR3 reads CASSSLGYGYTF. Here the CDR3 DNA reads TGTGCCAGCAGTTCCCTAGGCTATGGCTACACCTTC.

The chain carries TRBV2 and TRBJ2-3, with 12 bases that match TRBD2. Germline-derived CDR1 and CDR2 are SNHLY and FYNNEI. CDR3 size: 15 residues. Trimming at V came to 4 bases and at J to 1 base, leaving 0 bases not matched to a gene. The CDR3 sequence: CASSGLAGGTDTQYF. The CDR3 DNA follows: TGTGCCAGCAGTGGACTAGCGGGGGGCACAGATACGCAGTATTTT.

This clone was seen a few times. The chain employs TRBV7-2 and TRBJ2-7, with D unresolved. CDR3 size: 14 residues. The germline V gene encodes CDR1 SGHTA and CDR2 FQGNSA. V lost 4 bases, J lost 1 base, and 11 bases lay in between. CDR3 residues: CASSSYLRSYEQYF. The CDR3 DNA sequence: TGTGCCAGCAGCTCGTACTTACGGTCCTACGAGCAGTACTTC. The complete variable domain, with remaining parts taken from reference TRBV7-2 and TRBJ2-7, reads GAGVSQSPSNKVTEKGKDVELRCDPISGHTALYWYRQSLGQGLEFLIYFQGNSAPDKSGLPSDRFSAERTGGSVSTLTIQRTQQEDSAVYLCASSSYLRSYEQYFGPGTRLTVT.

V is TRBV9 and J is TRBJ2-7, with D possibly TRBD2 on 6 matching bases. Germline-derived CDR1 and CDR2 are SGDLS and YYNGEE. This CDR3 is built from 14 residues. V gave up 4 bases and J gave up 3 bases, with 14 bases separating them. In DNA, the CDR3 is TGTGCCAGCAGCCCCAATCTAGCGAGCTACGAGCAGTACTTC. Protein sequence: CASSPNLASYEQYF.

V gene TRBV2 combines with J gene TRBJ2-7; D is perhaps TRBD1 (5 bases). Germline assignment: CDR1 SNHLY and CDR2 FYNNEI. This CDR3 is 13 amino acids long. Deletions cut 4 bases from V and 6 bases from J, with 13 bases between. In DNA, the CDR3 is TGTGCCAGCAGTGTAGAAGGGGCGGTCGAGCAGTACTTC. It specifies CASSVEGAVEQYF.

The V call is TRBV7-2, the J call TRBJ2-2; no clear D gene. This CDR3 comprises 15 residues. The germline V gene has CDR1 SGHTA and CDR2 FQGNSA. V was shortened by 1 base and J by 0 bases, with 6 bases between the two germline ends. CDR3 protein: CASSLVTTNTGELFF. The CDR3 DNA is TGTGCCAGCAGCTTAGTTACAACGAACACCGGGGAGCTGTTTTTT.

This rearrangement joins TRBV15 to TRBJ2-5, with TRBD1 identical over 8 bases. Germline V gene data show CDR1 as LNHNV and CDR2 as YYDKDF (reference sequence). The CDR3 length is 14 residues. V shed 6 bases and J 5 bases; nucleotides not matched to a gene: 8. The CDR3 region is CATSPQGALETQYF. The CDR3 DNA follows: TGTGCCACCAGTCCGCAGGGGGCGTTGGAGACCCAGTACTTC.

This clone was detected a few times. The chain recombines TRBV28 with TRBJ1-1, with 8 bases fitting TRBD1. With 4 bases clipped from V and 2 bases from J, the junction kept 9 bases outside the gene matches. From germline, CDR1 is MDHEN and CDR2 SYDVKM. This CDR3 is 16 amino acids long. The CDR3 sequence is CASSSGGASRNTEAFF. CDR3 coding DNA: TGTGCCAGCAGTTCAGGGGGCGCGTCTAGAAACACTGAAGCTTTCTTT.

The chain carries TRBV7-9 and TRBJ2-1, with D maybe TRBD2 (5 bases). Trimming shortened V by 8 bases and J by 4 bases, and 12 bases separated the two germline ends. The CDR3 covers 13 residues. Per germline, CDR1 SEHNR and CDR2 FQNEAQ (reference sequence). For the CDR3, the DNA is TGTGCCAGCTGGGGAGTGGGGTACAATGAGCAGTTCTTC. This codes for CASWGVGYNEQFF.

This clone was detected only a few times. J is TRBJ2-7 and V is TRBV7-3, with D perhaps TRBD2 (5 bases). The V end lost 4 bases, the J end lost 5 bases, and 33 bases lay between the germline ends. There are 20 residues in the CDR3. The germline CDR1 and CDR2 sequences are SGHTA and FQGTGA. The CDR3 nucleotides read TGTGCCAGCAGCTCCCCGCGCGCGGAACTAGAAGTCTTAGGTGAAAACGAGCAGTACTTC. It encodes CASSSPRAELEVLGENEQYF.

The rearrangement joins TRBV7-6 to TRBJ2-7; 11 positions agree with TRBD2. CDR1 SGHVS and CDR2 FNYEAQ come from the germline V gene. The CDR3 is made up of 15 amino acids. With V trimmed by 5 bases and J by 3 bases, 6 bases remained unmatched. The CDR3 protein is CASSRVAGGNYEQYF. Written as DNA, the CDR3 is TGTGCCAGCAGCCGAGTAGCGGGAGGGAACTACGAGCAGTACTTC.

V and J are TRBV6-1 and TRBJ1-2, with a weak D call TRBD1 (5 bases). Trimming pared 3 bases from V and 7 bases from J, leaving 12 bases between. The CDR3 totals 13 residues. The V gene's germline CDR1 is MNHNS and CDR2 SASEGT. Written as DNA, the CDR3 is TGTGCCAGCAGTGAGACCCCAGGGTTTGGCTACACCTTC. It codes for CASSETPGFGYTF.

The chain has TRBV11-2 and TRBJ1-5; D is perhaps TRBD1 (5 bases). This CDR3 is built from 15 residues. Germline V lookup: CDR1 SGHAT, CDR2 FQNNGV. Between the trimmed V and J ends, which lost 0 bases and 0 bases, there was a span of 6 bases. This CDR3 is CASSLDRDSNQPQHF. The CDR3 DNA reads TGTGCCAGCAGCTTAGACAGGGATAGCAATCAGCCCCAGCATTTT.

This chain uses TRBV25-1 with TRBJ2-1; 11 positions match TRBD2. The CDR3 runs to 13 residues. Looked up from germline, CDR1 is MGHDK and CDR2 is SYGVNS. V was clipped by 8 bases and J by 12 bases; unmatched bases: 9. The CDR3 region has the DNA TGTGCCAGCCGGCGGATAGCGGGAGGGCCGCAGTTCTTC. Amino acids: CASRRIAGGPQFF. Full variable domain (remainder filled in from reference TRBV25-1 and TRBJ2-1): EADIYQTPRYLVIGTGKKITLECSQTMGHDKMYWYQQDPGMELHLIHYSYGVNSTEKGDLSSESTVSRIRTEHFPLTLESARPSHTSQYLCASRRIAGGPQFFGPGTRLTVL.

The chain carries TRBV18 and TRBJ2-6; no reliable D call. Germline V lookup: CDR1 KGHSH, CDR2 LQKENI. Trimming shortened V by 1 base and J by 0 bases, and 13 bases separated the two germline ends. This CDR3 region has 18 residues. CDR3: CASSPQSLSSSGANVLTF. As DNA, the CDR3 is TGTGCCAGCTCACCACAGTCACTTAGTAGCTCTGGGGCCAACGTCCTGACTTTC.

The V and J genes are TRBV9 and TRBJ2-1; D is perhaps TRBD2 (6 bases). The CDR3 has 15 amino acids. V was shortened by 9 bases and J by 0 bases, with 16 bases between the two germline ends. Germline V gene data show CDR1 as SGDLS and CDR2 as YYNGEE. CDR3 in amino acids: CATGGGASSYNEQFF. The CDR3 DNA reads TGTGCCACCGGTGGAGGGGCTAGCTCCTACAATGAGCAGTTCTTC. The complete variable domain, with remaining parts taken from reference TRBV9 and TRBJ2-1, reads DSGVTQTPKHLITATGQRVTLRCSPRSGDLSVYWYQQSLDQGLQFLIQYYNGEERAKGNILERFSAQQFPDLHSELNLSSLELGDSALYFCATGGGASSYNEQFFGPGTRLTVL.

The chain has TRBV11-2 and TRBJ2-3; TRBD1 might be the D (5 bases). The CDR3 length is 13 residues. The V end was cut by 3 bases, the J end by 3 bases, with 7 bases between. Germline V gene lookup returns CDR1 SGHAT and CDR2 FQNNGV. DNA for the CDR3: TGTGCCAGCAGCTTCCCAGGGACAGATACGCAGTATTTT. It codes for CASSFPGTDTQYF.

The CDR3 nucleotides read TGTGCTAGTGGTCGGACAGGGGCCCAAGAGACCCAGTACTTC. It codes for CASGRTGAQETQYF. This chain links TRBV12-5 with TRBJ2-5, with TRBD1 matching 9 bases. After removal of 5 bases from V and 1 base from J, the junction contained 2 bases not matched to a gene. The CDR3 length is 14 residues. Germline V CDR1 and CDR2: LGHNT, FRNRAP.

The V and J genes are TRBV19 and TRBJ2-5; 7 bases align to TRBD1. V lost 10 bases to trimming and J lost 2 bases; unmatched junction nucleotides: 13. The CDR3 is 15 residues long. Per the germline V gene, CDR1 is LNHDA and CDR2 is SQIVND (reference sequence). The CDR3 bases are TGTGCCAATCAGGGACAGCGTATGACACAAGAGACCCAGTACTTC. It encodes CANQGQRMTQETQYF.

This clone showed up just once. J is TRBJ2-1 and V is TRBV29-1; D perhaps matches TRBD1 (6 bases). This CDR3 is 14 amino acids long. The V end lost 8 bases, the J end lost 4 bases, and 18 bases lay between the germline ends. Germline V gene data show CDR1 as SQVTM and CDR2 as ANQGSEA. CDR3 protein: CSLAGQGIYNEQFF. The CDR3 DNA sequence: TGCAGCCTGGCCGGGCAGGGGATTTACAATGAGCAGTTCTTC.

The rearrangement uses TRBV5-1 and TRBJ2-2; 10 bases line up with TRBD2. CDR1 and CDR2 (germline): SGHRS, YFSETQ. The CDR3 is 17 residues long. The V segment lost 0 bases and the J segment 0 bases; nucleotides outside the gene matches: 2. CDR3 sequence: CASSLGLAGANTGELFF. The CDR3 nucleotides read TGCGCCAGCAGCTTGGGTCTAGCGGGGGCGAACACCGGGGAGCTGTTTTTT.

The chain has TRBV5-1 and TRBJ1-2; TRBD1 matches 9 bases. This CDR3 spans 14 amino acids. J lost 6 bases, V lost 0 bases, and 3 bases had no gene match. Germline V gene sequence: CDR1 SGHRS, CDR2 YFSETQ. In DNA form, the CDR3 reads TGCGCCAGCAGCTTGGCCGGACAGGGGCATGGCTACACCTTC. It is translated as CASSLAGQGHGYTF.

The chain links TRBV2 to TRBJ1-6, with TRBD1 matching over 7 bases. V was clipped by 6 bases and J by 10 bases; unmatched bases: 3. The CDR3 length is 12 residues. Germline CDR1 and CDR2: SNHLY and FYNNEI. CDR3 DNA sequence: TGTGCCAGCAGCAGGGGGTGGTCACCCCTCCACTTT. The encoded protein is CASSRGWSPLHF.

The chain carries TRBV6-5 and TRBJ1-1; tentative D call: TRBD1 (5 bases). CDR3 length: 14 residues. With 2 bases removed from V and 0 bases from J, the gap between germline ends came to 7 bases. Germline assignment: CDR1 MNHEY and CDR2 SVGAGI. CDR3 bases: TGTGCCAGCAGTTACGGGGGGATGAACACTGAAGCTTTCTTT. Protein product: CASSYGGMNTEAFF.

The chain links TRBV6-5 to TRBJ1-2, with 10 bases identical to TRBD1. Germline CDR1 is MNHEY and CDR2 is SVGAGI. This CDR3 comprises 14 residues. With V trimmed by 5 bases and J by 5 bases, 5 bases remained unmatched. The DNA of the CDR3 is TGTGCCAGCAGTCCCCGGGACAGGGGTTATGGCTACACCTTC. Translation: CASSPRDRGYGYTF.

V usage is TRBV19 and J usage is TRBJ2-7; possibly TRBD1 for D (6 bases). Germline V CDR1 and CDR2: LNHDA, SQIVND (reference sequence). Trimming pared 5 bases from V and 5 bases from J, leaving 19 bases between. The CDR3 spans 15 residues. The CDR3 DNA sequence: TGTGCCAGTAGTGTAACAATCGGGACACCTCACGAGCAGTACTTC. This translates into CASSVTIGTPHEQYF.

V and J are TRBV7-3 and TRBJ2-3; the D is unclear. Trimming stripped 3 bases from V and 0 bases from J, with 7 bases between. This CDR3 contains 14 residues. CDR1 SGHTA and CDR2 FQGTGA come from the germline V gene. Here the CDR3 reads CASSFEASTDTQYF. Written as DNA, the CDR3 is TGTGCCAGCAGCTTTGAGGCAAGCACAGATACGCAGTATTTT.

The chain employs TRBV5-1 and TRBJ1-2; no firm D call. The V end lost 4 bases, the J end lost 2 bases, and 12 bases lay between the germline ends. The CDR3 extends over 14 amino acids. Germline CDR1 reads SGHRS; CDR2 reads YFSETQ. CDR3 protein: CASSPERRNYGYTF. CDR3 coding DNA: TGCGCCAGCAGCCCTGAGCGACGGAACTATGGCTACACCTTC.